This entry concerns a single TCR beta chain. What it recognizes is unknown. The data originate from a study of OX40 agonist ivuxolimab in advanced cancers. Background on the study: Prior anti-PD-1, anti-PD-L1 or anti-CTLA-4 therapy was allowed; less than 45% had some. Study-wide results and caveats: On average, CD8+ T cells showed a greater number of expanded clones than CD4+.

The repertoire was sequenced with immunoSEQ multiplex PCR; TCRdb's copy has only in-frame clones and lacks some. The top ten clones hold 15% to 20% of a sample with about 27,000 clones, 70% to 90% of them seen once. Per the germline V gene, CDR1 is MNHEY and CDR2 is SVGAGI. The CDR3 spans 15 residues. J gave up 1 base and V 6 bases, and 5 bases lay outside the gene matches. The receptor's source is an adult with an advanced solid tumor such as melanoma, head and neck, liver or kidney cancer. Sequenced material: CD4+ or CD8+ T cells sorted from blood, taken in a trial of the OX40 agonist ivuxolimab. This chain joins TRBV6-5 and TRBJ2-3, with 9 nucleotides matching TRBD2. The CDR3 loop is CASSPGLAGTDTQYF. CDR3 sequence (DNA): TGTGCCAGCAGCCCGGGACTAGCAGGCACAGATACGCAGTATTTT.